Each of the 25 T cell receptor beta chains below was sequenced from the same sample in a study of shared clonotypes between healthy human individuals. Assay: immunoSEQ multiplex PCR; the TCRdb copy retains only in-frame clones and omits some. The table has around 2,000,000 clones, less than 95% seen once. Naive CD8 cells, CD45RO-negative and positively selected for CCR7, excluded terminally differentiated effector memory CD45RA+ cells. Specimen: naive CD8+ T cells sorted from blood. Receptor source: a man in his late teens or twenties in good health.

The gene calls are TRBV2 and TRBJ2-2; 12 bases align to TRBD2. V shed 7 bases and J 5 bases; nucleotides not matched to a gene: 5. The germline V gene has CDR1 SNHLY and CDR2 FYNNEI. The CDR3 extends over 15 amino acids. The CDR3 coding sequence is TGTGCCAGCACCCGACTAGCGGGGGAGACCGGGGAGCTGTTTTTT. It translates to CASTRLAGETGELFF.

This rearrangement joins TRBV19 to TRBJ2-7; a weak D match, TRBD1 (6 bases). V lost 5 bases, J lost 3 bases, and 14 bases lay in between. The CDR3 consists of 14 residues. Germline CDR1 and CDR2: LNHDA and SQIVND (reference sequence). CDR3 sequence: CASSDRTDSYEQYF. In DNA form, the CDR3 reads TGTGCCAGTAGTGACAGGACGGATAGCTACGAGCAGTACTTC.

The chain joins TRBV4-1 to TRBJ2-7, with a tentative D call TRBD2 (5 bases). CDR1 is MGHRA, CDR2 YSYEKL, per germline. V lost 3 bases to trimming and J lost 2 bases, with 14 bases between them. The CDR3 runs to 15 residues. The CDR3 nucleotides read TGCGCCAGCAGCCAGACCGGGATGCTAACCTACGAGCAGTACTTC. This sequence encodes CASSQTGMLTYEQYF.

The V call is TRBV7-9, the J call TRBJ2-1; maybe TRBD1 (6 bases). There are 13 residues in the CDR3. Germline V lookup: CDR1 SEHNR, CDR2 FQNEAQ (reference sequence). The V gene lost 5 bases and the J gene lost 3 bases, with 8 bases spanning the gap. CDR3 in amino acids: CASSPQGYNEQFF. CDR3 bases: TGTGCCAGCAGCCCACAGGGCTACAATGAGCAGTTCTTC.

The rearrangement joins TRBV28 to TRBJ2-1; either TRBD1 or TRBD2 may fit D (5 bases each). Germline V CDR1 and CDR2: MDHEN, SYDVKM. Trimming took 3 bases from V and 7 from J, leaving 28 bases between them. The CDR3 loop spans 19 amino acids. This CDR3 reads CASSLGRQWGMVVRNEQFF. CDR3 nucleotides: TGTGCCAGCAGTTTGGGGCGGCAGTGGGGGATGGTTGTTCGTAATGAGCAGTTCTTC. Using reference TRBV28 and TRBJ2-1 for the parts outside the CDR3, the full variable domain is DVKVTQSSRYLVKRTGEKVFLECVQDMDHENMFWYRQDPGLGLRLIYFSYDVKMKEKGDIPEGYSVSREKKERFSLILESASTNQTSMYLCASSLGRQWGMVVRNEQFFGPGTRLTVL.

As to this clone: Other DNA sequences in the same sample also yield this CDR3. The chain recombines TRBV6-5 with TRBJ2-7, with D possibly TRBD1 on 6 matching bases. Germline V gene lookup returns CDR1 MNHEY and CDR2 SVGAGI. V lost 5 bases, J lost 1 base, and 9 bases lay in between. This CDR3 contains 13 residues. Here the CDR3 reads CASSHRVSYEQYF. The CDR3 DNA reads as TGTGCCAGCAGTCACAGGGTTTCCTACGAGCAGTACTTC.

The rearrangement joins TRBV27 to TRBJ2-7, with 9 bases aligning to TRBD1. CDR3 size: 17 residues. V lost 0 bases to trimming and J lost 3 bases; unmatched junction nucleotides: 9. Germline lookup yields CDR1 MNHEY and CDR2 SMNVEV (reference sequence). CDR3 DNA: TGTGCCAGCAGTTTATCCGCCGGGACAGGGATGGGCTACGAGCAGTACTTC. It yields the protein CASSLSAGTGMGYEQYF.

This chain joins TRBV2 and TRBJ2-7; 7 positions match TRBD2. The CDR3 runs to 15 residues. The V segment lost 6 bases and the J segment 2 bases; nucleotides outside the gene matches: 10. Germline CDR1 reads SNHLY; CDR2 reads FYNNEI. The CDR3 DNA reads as TGTGCCAGCAGGGCCACCGGGACTACCACCTACGAGCAGTACTTC. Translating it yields CASRATGTTTYEQYF.

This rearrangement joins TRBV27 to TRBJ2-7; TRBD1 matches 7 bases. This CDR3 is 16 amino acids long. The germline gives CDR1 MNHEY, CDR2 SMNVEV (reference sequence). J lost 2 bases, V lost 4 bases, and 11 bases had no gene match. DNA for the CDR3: TGTGCCAGCAGTTCCTCATCGGGACAGCTACCCTACGAGCAGTACTTC. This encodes CASSSSSGQLPYEQYF.

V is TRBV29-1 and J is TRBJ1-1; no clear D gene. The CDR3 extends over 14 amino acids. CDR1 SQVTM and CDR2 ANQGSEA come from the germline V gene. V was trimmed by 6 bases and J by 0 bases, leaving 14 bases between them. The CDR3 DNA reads TGCAGCGTAGCGGACTTCGCCATGAACACTGAAGCTTTCTTT. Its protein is CSVADFAMNTEAFF.

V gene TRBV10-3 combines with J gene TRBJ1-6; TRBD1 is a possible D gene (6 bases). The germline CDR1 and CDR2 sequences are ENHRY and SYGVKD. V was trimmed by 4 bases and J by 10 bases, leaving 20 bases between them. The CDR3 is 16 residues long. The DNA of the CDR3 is TGTGCCATCAGTGGATCATCCTCGGGGGCCGGATCACCCCTCCACTTT. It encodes CAISGSSSGAGSPLHF.

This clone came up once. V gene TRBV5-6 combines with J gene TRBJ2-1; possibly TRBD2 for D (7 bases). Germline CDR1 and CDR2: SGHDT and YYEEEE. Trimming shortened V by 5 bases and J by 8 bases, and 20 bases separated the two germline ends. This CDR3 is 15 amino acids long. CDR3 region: CASSPFKGGMDEQFF. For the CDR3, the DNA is TGTGCCAGCAGTCCTTTTAAGGGGGGGATGGATGAGCAGTTCTTC.

In DNA form, the CDR3 reads TGCGCCAGCAGCCCCACAGAGGGCAGGGGTGGTTCTGAAGCTTTCTTT. Protein product: CASSPTEGRGGSEAFF. This rearrangement joins TRBV4-1 to TRBJ1-1, with D possibly matching TRBD1 (6 bases). V was shortened by 4 bases and J by 6 bases, with 21 bases between the two germline ends. The germline V gene has CDR1 MGHRA and CDR2 YSYEKL. This CDR3 is 16 amino acids long.

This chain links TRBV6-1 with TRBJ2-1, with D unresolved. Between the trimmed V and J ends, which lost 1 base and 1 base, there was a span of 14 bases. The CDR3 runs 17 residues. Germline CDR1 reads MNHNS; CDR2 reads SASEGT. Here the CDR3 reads CASSEVFSEISYNEQFF. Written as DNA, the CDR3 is TGTGCCAGCAGTGAAGTGTTCTCAGAAATATCCTACAATGAGCAGTTCTTC.

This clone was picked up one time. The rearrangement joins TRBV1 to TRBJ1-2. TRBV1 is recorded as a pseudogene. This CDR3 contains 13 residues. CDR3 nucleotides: TGCACCAGCAGCCCTGTTCCTAACTATGGCTACACCTTC. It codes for CTSSPVPNYGYTF.

DNA of the CDR3: TGCGCCAGCAGCCAAACCCGGACAGGGCTGTCCTACGAGCAGTACTTC. It translates to CASSQTRTGLSYEQYF. The rearrangement uses TRBV4-3 and TRBJ2-7; TRBD1 matches 8 bases. Germline CDR1 and CDR2: LGHNA and YSLEER. The CDR3 consists of 16 residues. V was pared by 2 bases and J by 1 base, with 7 bases of the junction left unmatched.

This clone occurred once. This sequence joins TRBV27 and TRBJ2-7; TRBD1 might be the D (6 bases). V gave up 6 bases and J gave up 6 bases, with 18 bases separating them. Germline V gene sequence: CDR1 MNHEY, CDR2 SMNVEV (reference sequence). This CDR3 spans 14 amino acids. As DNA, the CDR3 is TGTGCCAGCAGCCTCGGCGCAACAGGGCCCGAGCAGTACTTC. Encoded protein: CASSLGATGPEQYF.

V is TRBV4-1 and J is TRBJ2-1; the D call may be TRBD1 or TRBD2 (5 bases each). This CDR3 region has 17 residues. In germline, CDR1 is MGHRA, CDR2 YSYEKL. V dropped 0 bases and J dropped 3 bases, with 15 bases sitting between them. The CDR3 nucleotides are TGCGCCAGCAGCCAAGATCTCGGGGACCTCCACTACAATGAGCAGTTCTTC. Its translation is CASSQDLGDLHYNEQFF.

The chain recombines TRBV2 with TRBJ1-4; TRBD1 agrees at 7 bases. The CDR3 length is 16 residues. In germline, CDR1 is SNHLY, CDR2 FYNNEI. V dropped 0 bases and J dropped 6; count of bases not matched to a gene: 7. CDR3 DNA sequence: TGTGCCAGCAGTGAAGCGCTTTTCAGGGGGTATGAAAAACTGTTTTTT. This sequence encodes CASSEALFRGYEKLFF.

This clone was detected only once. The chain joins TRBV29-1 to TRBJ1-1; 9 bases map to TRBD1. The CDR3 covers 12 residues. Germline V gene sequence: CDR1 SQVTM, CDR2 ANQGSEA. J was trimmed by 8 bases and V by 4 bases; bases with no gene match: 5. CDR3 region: CSVVRDRAEAFF. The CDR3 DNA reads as TGCAGCGTTGTTAGGGACAGGGCAGAAGCTTTCTTT.

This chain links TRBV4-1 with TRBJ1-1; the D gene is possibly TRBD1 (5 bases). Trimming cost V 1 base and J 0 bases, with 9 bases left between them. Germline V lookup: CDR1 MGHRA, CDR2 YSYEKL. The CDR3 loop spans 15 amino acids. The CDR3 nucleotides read TGCGCCAGCAGCCAAGGGCGACAGTTGAACACTGAAGCTTTCTTT. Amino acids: CASSQGRQLNTEAFF.

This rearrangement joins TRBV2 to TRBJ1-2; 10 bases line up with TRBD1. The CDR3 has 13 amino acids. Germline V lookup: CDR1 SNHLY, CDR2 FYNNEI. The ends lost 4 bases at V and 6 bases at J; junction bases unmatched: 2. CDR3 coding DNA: TGTGCCAGCAGTGTAGGGACAGGGGATGGCTACACCTTC. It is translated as CASSVGTGDGYTF. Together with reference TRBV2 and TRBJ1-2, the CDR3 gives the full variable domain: EPEVTQTPSHQVTQMGQEVILRCVPISNHLYFYWYRQILGQKVEFLVSFYNNEISEKSEIFDDQFSVERPDGSNFTLKIRSTKLEDSAMYFCASSVGTGDGYTFGSGTRLTVV.

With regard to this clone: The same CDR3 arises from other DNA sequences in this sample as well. The CDR3 nucleotides read TGTGCCAGCAGTCAACTAGCGGGGGGCACAGATACGCAGTATTTT. It specifies CASSQLAGGTDTQYF. The rearrangement uses TRBV6-5 and TRBJ2-3, with 11 bases that match TRBD2. Germline loops: CDR1 MNHEY, CDR2 SVGAGI. V dropped 5 bases and J dropped 1; count of bases not matched to a gene: 2. The CDR3 extends over 15 amino acids.

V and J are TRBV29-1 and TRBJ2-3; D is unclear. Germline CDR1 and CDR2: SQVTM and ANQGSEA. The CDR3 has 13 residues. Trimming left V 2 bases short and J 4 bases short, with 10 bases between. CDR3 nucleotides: TGCAGCGTTGAAAGGAAGGGCGCAGATACGCAGTATTTT. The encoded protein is CSVERKGADTQYF.

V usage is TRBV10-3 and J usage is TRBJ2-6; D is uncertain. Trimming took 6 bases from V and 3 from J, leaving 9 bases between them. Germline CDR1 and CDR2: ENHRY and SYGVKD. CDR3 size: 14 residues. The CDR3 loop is CAIRSKDGANVLTF. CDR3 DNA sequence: TGTGCCATCAGATCAAAGGATGGGGCCAACGTCCTGACTTTC.